The rows below give T cell receptor beta chains drawn from one sample of a study of T cells in Graves' hyperthyroidism and ophthalmopathy. A single record per CDR3 protein comes from TCRdb applying MiXCR to the multiplex PCR reads. Of roughly 380,000 distinct CDR3 sequences in the sample, around 13% were seen once. The sequencing sample was made of blood. Receptors originate from a woman between 18 and 30 years old with Graves' hyperthyroidism. The CDR3 runs from the conserved cysteine through the conserved F or W. Each record gives: D gene, clone size, V gene, J gene, CDR3 DNA, CDR3 protein. The D gene is left open where the match is weak. Size tells how often a clone was seen (once, few, many) or the class of an expanded clone, and some rows leave it out.

NA	many	TRBV7-8	TRBJ2-7	TGTGCCAGCAGCTTAGATGGCAGTTTGCCCTACGAGCAGTACTTC	CASSLDGSLPYEQYF
TRBD2	NA	TRBV6-2/TRBV6-3	TRBJ2-1	TGTGCCAGCAGTTACTCCGGGACTAGAGGCAATGAGCTGTTCTTC	CASSYSGTRGNELFF
TRBD2	NA	TRBV29-1	TRBJ2-1	TGCAGCGTCGCCGGGACTAGCGGGAGGAATTACAATGAGCAGTTCTTC	CSVAGTSGRNYNEQFF
NA	many	TRBV7-3	TRBJ1-1	TGTGCCAGCAGCGCTGTCGGCGGACCCCAACGTGGAGCTTTCTTT	CASSAVGGPQRGAFF
NA	many	TRBV7-2	TRBJ2-7	TGTGCCAGCAGCTTAGTCAGGTCCGGGGGCGAGCAGTACTTC	CASSLVRSGGEQYF
NA	many	TRBV5-1	TRBJ2-3	TGCGCCAGCAGCTTGGAGGCAGGCCTATCCGATACGCAGTATTTT	CASSLEAGLSDTQYF
NA	many	TRBV12-3/TRBV12-4	TRBJ2-3	TGTGCCAGCAGCAATAGCGGAAGCACAGATACGCAGTATTTT	CASSNSGSTDTQYF
NA	many	TRBV5-1	TRBJ1-1	TGCGCCAGCAGCTTGGCAGTCAGGTTAAACACTGAAGCTTTCTTT	CASSLAVRLNTEAFF
NA	NA	TRBV12-3/TRBV12-4	TRBJ1-1	TGTGCCAGCAGTTTAAATGGGGGGCTGGTGAACACTGAAGCTTTCTTT	CASSLNGGLVNTEAFF
NA	few	TRBV4-1	TRBJ1-2	TGCGCCAGCAGCCAAGTTGGCAGGGACCGACCGGGCGGCTACACCTTC	CASSQVGRDRPGGYTF
NA	NA	TRBV15	TRBJ2-7	TGTGCCACCAGCAGAGGCTACCGGGACCGAAGCTCCTACGAGCAGTACTTC	CATSRGYRDRSSYEQYF
NA	few	TRBV7-8	TRBJ1-4	TGTGCCAGCAGCCACGTTGGAGGGACATCTAATGAAAAACTGTTTTTT	CASSHVGGTSNEKLFF
TRBD1	few	TRBV10-3	TRBJ2-2	TGTGCCATCAGTGCCTCATTTAGGACAGGGCTCGGCACCGGGGAGCTGTTTTTT	CAISASFRTGLGTGELFF
NA	few	TRBV12-5	TRBJ2-7	TGTGCTAGTGGTTTAGGGCCCTACGAGCAGTACTTC	CASGLGPYEQYF
TRBD2	many	TRBV7-2	TRBJ2-3	TGTGCCAGCAGCTTAGATCCGGGACTAGCGGGAGATACGCAGTATTTT	CASSLDPGLAGDTQYF
TRBD1	many	TRBV6-1	TRBJ1-5	TGTGCCAGCAGTGACCCGGACAGGGCGGATCAGCCCCAGCATTTT	CASSDPDRADQPQHF
NA	NA	TRBV9	TRBJ2-5	TGTGCCAGCAGCGTAGCCGGGGACGCGTACCAAGAGACCCAGTACTTC	CASSVAGDAYQETQYF
NA	few	TRBV15	TRBJ2-7	TGTGCCCCCCCTGGGGAGCAGTACTTC	CAPPGEQYF
NA	many	TRBV11-2	TRBJ2-1	TGTGCCAGCAGCTCGACTCCCCGGGGCTCCTACAATGAGCAGTTCTTC	CASSSTPRGSYNEQFF
NA	few	TRBV27	TRBJ1-2	TGTGCCAGCAGTCCTCGGACCGAAAAAGGTGGCTACACCTTC	CASSPRTEKGGYTF
NA	many	TRBV6-2/TRBV6-3	TRBJ2-3	TGTGCCAGCAGAGGACTGTCTAGCACAGATACGCAGTATTTT	CASRGLSSTDTQYF
NA	many	TRBV28	TRBJ1-5	TGTGCCAGCAGTTTCTTAGGTAACAATCAGCCCCAGCATTTT	CASSFLGNNQPQHF
NA	NA	TRBV5-6	TRBJ2-5	TGTGCCAGCAGCTTGCCGGAGGGCCCTCAGTACTTC	CASSLPEGPQYF
TRBD2	NA	TRBV5-6	TRBJ2-3	TGTGCCAGCAGCTGGACTAGCGGGGACGCAAGCACAGATACGCAGTATTTT	CASSWTSGDASTDTQYF
NA	many	TRBV5-6	TRBJ2-1	TGTGCCAGCAGCGGGGATAGCGGCTCCTACAATGAGCAGTTCTTC	CASSGDSGSYNEQFF